The entry that follows covers one T cell receptor (beta chain) sequence. Its antigen is not known. CDR3 length equals 16 residues. With 3 bases removed from V and 0 bases from J, the gap between germline ends came to 12 bases. CDR1 MDHEN and CDR2 SYDVKM come from the germline V gene. The sample comes from a study of a mutant IDH1 vaccine in newly diagnosed glioma. As for the study in general: Eight vaccinations were given in weeks 1, 3, 5, 7, 11, 15, 19 and 23. Sex distribution of treated patients was about 62% male and roughly 38% female; mean age was about 41 years. Every participant had undergone radiotherapy, temozolomide, or both before, and most underwent both.

Specified time point: week 23, last vaccination. A 20-mer mutant IDH1 peptide at 300 ug was injected subcutaneously with topical imiquimod. Study findings and constraints: Immune responses induced by the vaccine were seen in over 80% of patients, spanning multiple MHC alleles.

Some clones are missing from TCRdb's copy, which holds only in-frame ones; the method was immunoSEQ multiplex PCR. The sample includes about 81,000 clones, 75% to 85% of them seen just once. This chain connects TRBV28 to TRBJ1-3; D not certain. The origin of this receptor is a man aged 30 to 39 with glioma. Some clones in this sample may be carry-over from other donors' samples. This specimen consisted of PBMCs, obtained from a glioma patient whose treatment included an IDH1 peptide vaccine. The DNA of the CDR3 is TGTGCCAGCAGTTTTAAATACGGACCCTCTGGAAACACCATATATTTT. It encodes CASSFKYGPSGNTIYF.